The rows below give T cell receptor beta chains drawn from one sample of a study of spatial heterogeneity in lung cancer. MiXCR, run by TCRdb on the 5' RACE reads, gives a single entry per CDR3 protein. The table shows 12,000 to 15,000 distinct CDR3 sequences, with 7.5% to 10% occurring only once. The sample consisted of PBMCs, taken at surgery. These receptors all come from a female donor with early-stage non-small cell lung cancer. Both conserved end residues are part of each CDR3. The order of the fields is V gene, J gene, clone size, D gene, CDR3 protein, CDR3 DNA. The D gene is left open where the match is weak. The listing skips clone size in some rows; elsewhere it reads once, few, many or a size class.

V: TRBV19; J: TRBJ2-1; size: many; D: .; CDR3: CASSIDLVYEQFF; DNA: TGTGCCAGTAGTATAGATCTTGTCTATGAGCAGTTCTTC
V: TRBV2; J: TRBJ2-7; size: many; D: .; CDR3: CASRDGPNYEQYF; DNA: TGTGCCAGCAGGGATGGACCGAACTACGAGCAGTACTTC
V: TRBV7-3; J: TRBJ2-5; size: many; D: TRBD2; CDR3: CASSTTGTSETQYF; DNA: TGTGCCAGCAGCACAACCGGGACTAGCGAGACCCAGTACTTC
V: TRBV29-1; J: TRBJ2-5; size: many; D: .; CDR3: CAHGRDSQETQYF; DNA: TGCGCCCATGGCAGGGATTCCCAAGAGACCCAGTACTTC
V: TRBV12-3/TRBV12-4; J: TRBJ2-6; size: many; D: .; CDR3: CASNSGANVLTF; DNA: TGTGCCAGCAATTCTGGGGCCAACGTCCTGACTTTC
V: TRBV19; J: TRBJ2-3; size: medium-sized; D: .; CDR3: CASSSTGWQGDTQYF; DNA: TGTGCCAGTAGTAGTACCGGGTGGCAGGGAGATACGCAGTATTTT
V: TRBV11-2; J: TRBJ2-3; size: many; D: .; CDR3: CASSFVDSGTDTQYF; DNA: TGTGCCAGCAGCTTTGTGGACAGCGGCACAGATACGCAGTATTTT
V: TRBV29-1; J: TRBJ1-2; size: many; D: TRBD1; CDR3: CSVAIRDRGHGYTF; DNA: TGCAGCGTTGCGATTCGGGACAGGGGGCATGGCTACACCTTC
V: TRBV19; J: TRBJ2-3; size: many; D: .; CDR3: CASSPGGTDTQYF; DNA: TGTGCCAGTAGTCCGGGGGGCACAGATACGCAGTATTTT
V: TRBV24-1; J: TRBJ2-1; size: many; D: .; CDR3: CATSDYWTNEQFF; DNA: TGTGCCACCAGTGATTATTGGACGAATGAGCAGTTCTTC
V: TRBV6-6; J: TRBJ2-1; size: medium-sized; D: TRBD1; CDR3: CASSSAPDRDKQFF; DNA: TGTGCCAGCAGTTCCGCTCCGGACAGGGACAAGCAGTTCTTC
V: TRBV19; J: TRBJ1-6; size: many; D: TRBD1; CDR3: CASSIAPRGQGNSPLHF; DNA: TGTGCCAGTAGTATTGCTCCCAGAGGACAGGGTAATTCACCCCTCCACTTT
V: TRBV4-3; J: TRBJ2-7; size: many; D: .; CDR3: CASSQDLGSWEQYF; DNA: TGCGCCAGCAGCCAAGATCTGGGGTCTTGGGAGCAGTACTTC
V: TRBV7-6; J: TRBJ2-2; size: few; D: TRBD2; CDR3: CASSFLAGDEGTGELFF; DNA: TGTGCCAGCAGCTTTCTAGCGGGAGATGAAGGTACCGGGGAGCTGTTTTTT
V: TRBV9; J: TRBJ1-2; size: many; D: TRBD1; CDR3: CASSRTGGYGYTF; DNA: TGTGCCAGCAGCCGGACAGGGGGCTACGGCTACACCTTC
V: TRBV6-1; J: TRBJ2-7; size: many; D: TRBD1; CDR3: CASSERGQVGYEQYF; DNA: TGTGCCAGCAGTGAAAGGGGACAGGTGGGGTACGAGCAGTACTTC
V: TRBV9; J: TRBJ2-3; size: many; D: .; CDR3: CASSPRKGITDTQYF; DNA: TGTGCCAGCAGCCCTCGCAAGGGGATCACAGATACGCAGTATTTT
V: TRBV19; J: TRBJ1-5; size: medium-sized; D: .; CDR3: CASSIERHSNQPQHF; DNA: TGTGCCAGTAGTATTGAGAGACATAGCAATCAGCCCCAGCATTTT
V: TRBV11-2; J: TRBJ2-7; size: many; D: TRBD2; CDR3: CASSLAGGPSYEQYF; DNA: TGTGCCAGCAGCTTAGCGGGGGGGCCGTCCTACGAGCAGTACTTC
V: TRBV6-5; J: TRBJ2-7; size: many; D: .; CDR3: CTSSYSTPRAGSYEQYF; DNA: TGTACCAGCAGTTACTCGACACCCAGGGCGGGCAGCTACGAGCAGTACTTC
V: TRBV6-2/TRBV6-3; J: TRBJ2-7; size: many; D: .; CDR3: CASSAMGNGVGEQYF; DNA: TGTGCCAGCAGTGCGATGGGCAACGGGGTAGGGGAGCAGTACTTC
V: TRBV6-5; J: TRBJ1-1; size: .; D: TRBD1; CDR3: CASSYRTGGTEAFF; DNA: TGTGCCAGCAGTTACAGGACAGGGGGCACTGAAGCTTTCTTT